These 31 T cell receptor beta chains were all obtained from the same sample, sequenced in a study of shared clonotypes between healthy human individuals. Sequenced by immunoSEQ multiplex PCR; TCRdb stores in-frame clones only, minus some. The sample has about 470,000 clones, around 79% seen once. What was sequenced was PBMCs. The receptors derive from a middle-aged woman in good health. Some clones in this sample may be carry-over from other donors' samples.

The rearrangement joins TRBV28 to TRBJ1-3, with 7 bases that match TRBD1. This CDR3 is 21 amino acids long. CDR1 and CDR2 from the germline V gene are MDHEN and SYDVKM. Trimming took 8 bases from V and 7 from J; bases not matched to a gene: 32. CDR3 nucleotides: TGTGCCAGCGGCCGGGACAGAATCTACAATCCCTTCTATAAGTTCAGCAACACCATATATTTT. This gives the protein CASGRDRIYNPFYKFSNTIYF.

This chain links TRBV7-9 with TRBJ2-1; 10 bases fit TRBD2. CDR3 length equals 17 residues. J lost 6 bases, V lost 6 bases, and 14 bases had no gene match. Germline CDR1 and CDR2: SEHNR and FQNEAQ (reference sequence). The CDR3 nucleotides are TGTGCCAGCAGGAGCGGGAGGGCCACCAGTGCCATCAATGAGCAGTTCTTC. Protein: CASRSGRATSAINEQFF.

The gene calls are TRBV5-4 and TRBJ2-1, with a weak D call TRBD1 (6 bases). The CDR3 is 15 amino acids. Trimming removed 3 bases at V and 3 bases at J, with 13 bases between. Looked up from germline, CDR1 is SGHNT and CDR2 is YYREEE (reference sequence). The CDR3 bases are TGTGCCAGCAGCTCAGGACAGTCCTACTACAATGAGCAGTTCTTC. It is translated as CASSSGQSYYNEQFF. Full variable domain (remainder filled in from reference TRBV5-4 and TRBJ2-1): ETGVTQSPTHLIKTRGQQVTLRCSSQSGHNTVSWYQQALGQGPQFIFQYYREEENGRGNFPPRFSGLQFPNYSSELNVNALELDDSALYLCASSSGQSYYNEQFFGPGTRLTVL.

Many counts were recorded for this clone. The rearrangement links TRBV10-3 to TRBJ2-7; 8 bases fit TRBD1. The CDR3 length is 17 residues. Germline CDR1 ENHRY, CDR2 SYGVKD. Unmatched junction bases numbered 11, after V lost 4 bases and J lost 0 bases. The CDR3 loop reads CAISGGGDRRSSYEQYF. The CDR3, as DNA: TGTGCCATCAGTGGAGGTGGGGACAGGAGAAGCTCCTACGAGCAGTACTTC.

The rearrangement links TRBV18 to TRBJ2-5; possible D gene TRBD2, 7 bases. Germline assignment: CDR1 KGHSH and CDR2 LQKENI. The CDR3 extends over 14 amino acids. The ends were cut back, 4 bases at V and 2 bases at J, with 11 bases in the middle. CDR3 sequence (DNA): TGTGCCAGCTCACGGGGAGGGGGACAAGAGACCCAGTACTTC. It specifies CASSRGGGQETQYF.

The DNA of the CDR3 is TGTGCCAGCAGTGAGATAGGGGGCGCTGGAAACACCATATATTTT. Encoded protein: CASSEIGGAGNTIYF. This chain joins TRBV6-1 and TRBJ1-3, with TRBD1 matching over 7 bases. The CDR3 is 15 amino acids. V lost 3 bases to trimming and J lost 2 bases; unmatched junction nucleotides: 4. The germline V gene has CDR1 MNHNS and CDR2 SASEGT.

The gene calls are TRBV2 and TRBJ2-2; 7 bases line up with TRBD2. This CDR3 contains 15 residues. Per germline, CDR1 SNHLY and CDR2 FYNNEI. After removal of 9 bases from V and 6 bases from J, the junction contained 13 bases not matched to a gene. CDR3 DNA sequence: TGTGCCAGAGAACGGGGCGGGAGCGGTTCCGGGGAGCTGTTTTTT. Translation gives CARERGGSGSGELFF.

This chain uses TRBV7-6 with TRBJ1-3; D call uncertain. Germline V gives CDR1 SGHVS, CDR2 FNYEAQ. There are 15 residues in the CDR3. Between the trimmed V and J ends, which lost 4 bases and 4 bases, there was a span of 14 bases. As DNA, the CDR3 is TGTGCCAGCAGCTCCGTGGCAGCCTCGGGAAACACCATATATTTT. Its translation: CASSSVAASGNTIYF. Based on the CDR3 plus reference TRBV7-6 and TRBJ1-3, the full variable domain is GAGVSQSPRYKVTKRGQDVALRCDPISGHVSLYWYRQALGQGPEFLTYFNYEAQQDKSGLPNDRFSAERPEGSISTLTIQRTEQRDSAMYRCASSSVAASGNTIYFGEGSWLTVV.

V and J are TRBV28 and TRBJ2-7; TRBD2 might be the D (5 bases). Germline CDR1 and CDR2: MDHEN and SYDVKM. There are 13 residues in the CDR3. Trimming took 8 bases from V and 2 from J, leaving 13 bases between them. The CDR3 is CASENRGTYEQYF. As DNA, the CDR3 is TGTGCCAGCGAGAACCGGGGTACCTACGAGCAGTACTTC.

This chain connects TRBV11-2 to TRBJ2-7; the match to TRBD2 covers 7 bases. The CDR3 is made up of 16 amino acids. The germline CDR1 and CDR2 sequences are SGHAT and FQNNGV. V lost 2 bases to trimming and J lost 7 bases; unmatched junction nucleotides: 14. This CDR3 reads CASSLNPGRGAGEQYF. The DNA of the CDR3 is TGTGCCAGCAGCTTAAATCCGGGGAGGGGAGCGGGGGAGCAGTACTTC.

V usage is TRBV6-4 and J usage is TRBJ2-6; a weak D match, TRBD1 (6 bases). This CDR3 has 15 residues. Trimming removed 6 bases at V and 2 bases at J, with 11 bases between. CDR1 and CDR2 from the germline V gene are MRHNA and SNTAGT. The CDR3 nucleotides read TGTGCCAGCAGCCCCAGGGGTCCTGGGGCCAACGTCCTGACTTTC. It specifies CASSPRGPGANVLTF.

The chain employs TRBV2 and TRBJ1-5; D gene uncertain. Germline V gene sequence: CDR1 SNHLY, CDR2 FYNNEI. V gave up 4 bases and J gave up 3 bases, with 10 bases separating them. The CDR3 runs 14 residues. Here the CDR3 reads CASSGSRLNQPQHF. CDR3 nucleotides: TGTGCCAGCAGTGGGTCCAGACTCAATCAGCCCCAGCATTTT.

This rearrangement joins TRBV11-2 to TRBJ1-3; no clear D. The germline gives CDR1 SGHAT, CDR2 FQNNGV. This CDR3 region has 17 residues. V lost 7 bases and J 0 bases, leaving 19 bases between the germline ends. The CDR3 reads CASTRRVGPDSGNTIYF. The CDR3 nucleotides read TGTGCCAGCACTCGTAGAGTAGGTCCCGACTCTGGAAACACCATATATTTT.

The chain recombines TRBV11-2 with TRBJ2-5; D uncertain. The CDR3 extends over 14 amino acids. CDR1 is SGHAT, CDR2 FQNNGV, per germline. Trimming removed 4 bases at V and 5 bases at J, with 14 bases between. CDR3 nucleotides: TGTGCCAGCAGCTCCGTTGTACACTGGGAGACCCAGTACTTC. The encoded protein is CASSSVVHWETQYF.

With respect to this clone: The identical CDR3 is also encoded by other nucleotide sequences in the sample. V is TRBV18 and J is TRBJ1-1; D is perhaps TRBD1 (5 bases). This CDR3 contains 13 residues. Germline V gives CDR1 KGHSH, CDR2 LQKENI. V shed 3 bases and J shed 0 bases, with 5 bases lying between them. The chain's CDR3 is CASSPGVNTEAFF. CDR3 bases: TGTGCCAGCTCACCGGGGGTGAACACTGAAGCTTTCTTT.

This sequence joins TRBV6-1 and TRBJ2-7; 8 bases match TRBD1. Germline CDR1 and CDR2: MNHNS and SASEGT. This CDR3 is 15 amino acids long. With 6 bases clipped from V and 0 bases from J, the junction kept 7 bases outside the gene matches. Here the CDR3 reads CASSVEQGASYEQYF. The CDR3 coding sequence is TGTGCCAGCAGCGTTGAGCAGGGGGCCTCCTACGAGCAGTACTTC.

This clone was picked up a small number of times. J is TRBJ1-1 and V is TRBV5-4; 8 bases align to TRBD1. Germline V gene lookup returns CDR1 SGHNT and CDR2 YYREEE (reference sequence). The CDR3 runs to 13 residues. The V segment lost 4 bases and the J segment 3 bases; nucleotides outside the gene matches: 2. In nucleotides, the CDR3 is TGTGCCAGCAGCCTGGACAGGGACACTGAAGCTTTCTTT. Its translation is CASSLDRDTEAFF.

The rearrangement joins TRBV29-1 to TRBJ2-3, with 7 bases lining up with TRBD2. V gave up 4 bases and J gave up 1 base; unmatched junction bases: 2. Germline assignment: CDR1 SQVTM and CDR2 ANQGSEA. This CDR3 is 13 amino acids long. In DNA form, the CDR3 reads TGCAGCGTTGTCACTAGCGGCACAGATACGCAGTATTTT. Residues: CSVVTSGTDTQYF.

This CDR3 is CASSVEGGKLSGNTIYF. The CDR3 coding sequence is TGTGCCAGCAGCGTAGAGGGGGGAAAACTCTCTGGAAACACCATATATTTT. The V and J genes are TRBV9 and TRBJ1-3; D is perhaps TRBD1 (6 bases). The length of the CDR3 is 17 residues. Trimming left V 0 bases short and J 0 bases short, with 13 bases between. CDR1 is SGDLS and CDR2 is YYNGEE in the germline V gene.

The chain is built from TRBV6-5 and TRBJ1-4; 7 nucleotides line up with TRBD1. This CDR3 contains 16 residues. Per the germline V gene, CDR1 is MNHEY and CDR2 is SVGAGI. V lost 0 bases and J lost 4; bases outside the gene matches: 5. CDR3 sequence reads: CASSYSGTAYNEKLFF. The CDR3 DNA reads TGTGCCAGCAGTTACTCCGGGACAGCTTATAATGAAAAACTGTTTTTT.

The J gene is TRBJ2-7, the V gene TRBV7-6, with a possible D match to TRBD1 (7 bases). Germline-derived CDR1 and CDR2 are SGHVS and FNYEAQ. Trimming pared 5 bases from V and 4 bases from J, leaving 15 bases between. This CDR3 has 14 amino acids. CDR3 sequence (DNA): TGTGCCAGCAGCGCCCGACAGGGAGGATACGAGCAGTACTTC. Translated, it gives CASSARQGGYEQYF.

This rearrangement joins TRBV18 to TRBJ1-2; weak D call: TRBD1 (5 bases). The V end was cut by 2 bases, the J end by 7 bases, with 14 bases between. The CDR3 contains 14 residues. Germline CDR1 and CDR2: KGHSH and LQKENI. CDR3 region: CASSPDIGTLGYTF. The CDR3 nucleotides are TGTGCCAGCTCACCAGACATCGGGACCCTTGGCTACACCTTC. Full variable domain (missing parts from reference TRBV18 and TRBJ1-2): NAGVMQNPRHLVRRRGQEARLRCSPMKGHSHVYWYRQLPEEGLKFMVYLQKENIIDESGMPKERFSAEFPKEGPSILRIQQVVRGDSAAYFCASSPDIGTLGYTFGSGTRLTVV.

This clone was recorded a few times. This sequence joins TRBV27 and TRBJ1-1; D might be TRBD1 (6 bases). V lost 3 bases to trimming and J lost 2 bases, with 13 bases between them. This CDR3 has 15 residues. CDR1 and CDR2 from the germline V gene are MNHEY and SMNVEV (reference sequence). The CDR3 nucleotides read TGTGCCAGCAGTTTTGGGGGGGGGCCTAACACTGAAGCTTTCTTT. Amino acids: CASSFGGGPNTEAFF.

This chain joins TRBV6-5 and TRBJ2-7; 7 bases match TRBD1. The germline CDR1 and CDR2 sequences are MNHEY and SVGAGI. The CDR3 loop spans 15 amino acids. V was clipped by 5 bases and J by 0 bases; unmatched bases: 7. CDR3 residues: CASSPPTGNSYEQYF. The CDR3 DNA is TGTGCCAGCAGTCCCCCGACAGGGAACTCCTACGAGCAGTACTTC.

The chain employs TRBV28 and TRBJ1-4; 7 bases line up with TRBD1. Trimming took 6 bases from V and 7 from J; bases not matched to a gene: 11. This CDR3 is built from 15 residues. CDR1 and CDR2 (germline): MDHEN, SYDVKM. The CDR3 is CASSPHRGGGEKLFF. The DNA for the CDR3 is TGTGCCAGCAGCCCCCACAGGGGAGGAGGTGAAAAACTGTTTTTT.

This clone was recorded many times. V is TRBV15 and J is TRBJ2-6; tentative D call: TRBD1 (6 bases). There are 16 residues in the CDR3. The V end was cut by 4 bases, the J end by 4 bases, with 14 bases between. The germline V gene encodes CDR1 LNHNV and CDR2 YYDKDF (reference sequence). The CDR3 protein is CATSTSTGTGANVLTF. DNA of the CDR3: TGTGCCACCAGCACCTCTACAGGGACCGGGGCCAACGTCCTGACTTTC.

This clone was picked up one time. V gene TRBV6-1 combines with J gene TRBJ1-5, with D possibly being TRBD1 (5 bases). Germline lookup yields CDR1 MNHNS and CDR2 SASEGT. The V and J ends lost 7 bases and 6 bases respectively, with 16 bases between them. There are 14 residues in the CDR3. The CDR3 protein is CASTGEGTVQPQHF. CDR3 nucleotide sequence: TGTGCCAGCACCGGGGAGGGGACGGTTCAGCCCCAGCATTTT.

The V call is TRBV18, the J call TRBJ2-1; 12 positions agree with TRBD2. The CDR3 runs to 15 residues. Germline loops: CDR1 KGHSH, CDR2 LQKENI. The V segment lost 6 bases and the J segment 3 bases; nucleotides outside the gene matches: 3. This CDR3 reads CASSSSGRVYNEQFF. The CDR3 DNA sequence: TGTGCCAGCTCGTCTAGCGGGAGGGTCTACAATGAGCAGTTCTTC.

This clone was counted only a few times. This rearrangement joins TRBV7-3 to TRBJ2-2; D might be TRBD2 (7 bases). V was shortened by 5 bases and J by 7 bases, with 20 bases between the two germline ends. Germline V gene data show CDR1 as SGHTA and CDR2 as FQGTGA. The CDR3 has 16 residues. In DNA form, the CDR3 reads TGTGCCAGCAGCCCAGACGGGGGGCTGGTTGGCGGGGAGCTGTTTTTT. Encoded protein: CASSPDGGLVGGELFF.

The chain joins TRBV7-2 to TRBJ2-2; no clear D gene. Trimming cost V 4 bases and J 4 bases, with 10 bases left between them. CDR3 size: 14 residues. Germline values: CDR1 SGHTA, CDR2 FQGNSA. CDR3: CASSSTLATGELFF. CDR3 sequence (DNA): TGTGCCAGCAGCTCCACTCTCGCCACCGGGGAGCTGTTTTTT.

The chain couples TRBV25-1 to TRBJ2-5; TRBD1 aligns across 8 bases. Germline V gene sequence: CDR1 MGHDK, CDR2 SYGVNS. J was trimmed by 3 bases and V by 4 bases; bases with no gene match: 4. This CDR3 is 14 amino acids long. In DNA form, the CDR3 reads TGTGCCAGCAGTGTACAGGACAGGGAAGAGACCCAGTACTTC. Its protein is CASSVQDREETQYF.